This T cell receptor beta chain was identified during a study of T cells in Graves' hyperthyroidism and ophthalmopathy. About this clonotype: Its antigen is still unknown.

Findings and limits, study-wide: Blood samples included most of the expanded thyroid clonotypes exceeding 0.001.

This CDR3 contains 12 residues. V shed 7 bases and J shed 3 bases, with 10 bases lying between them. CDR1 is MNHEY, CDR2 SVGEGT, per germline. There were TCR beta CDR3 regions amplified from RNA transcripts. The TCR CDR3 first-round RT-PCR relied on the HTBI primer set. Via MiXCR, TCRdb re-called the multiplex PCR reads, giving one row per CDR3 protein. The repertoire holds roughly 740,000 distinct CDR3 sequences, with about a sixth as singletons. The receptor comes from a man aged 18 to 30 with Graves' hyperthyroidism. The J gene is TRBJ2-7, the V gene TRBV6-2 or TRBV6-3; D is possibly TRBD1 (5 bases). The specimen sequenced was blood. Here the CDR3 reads CASNHQGYEQYF. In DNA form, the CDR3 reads TGTGCCAGCAACCACCAGGGCTACGAGCAGTACTTC.